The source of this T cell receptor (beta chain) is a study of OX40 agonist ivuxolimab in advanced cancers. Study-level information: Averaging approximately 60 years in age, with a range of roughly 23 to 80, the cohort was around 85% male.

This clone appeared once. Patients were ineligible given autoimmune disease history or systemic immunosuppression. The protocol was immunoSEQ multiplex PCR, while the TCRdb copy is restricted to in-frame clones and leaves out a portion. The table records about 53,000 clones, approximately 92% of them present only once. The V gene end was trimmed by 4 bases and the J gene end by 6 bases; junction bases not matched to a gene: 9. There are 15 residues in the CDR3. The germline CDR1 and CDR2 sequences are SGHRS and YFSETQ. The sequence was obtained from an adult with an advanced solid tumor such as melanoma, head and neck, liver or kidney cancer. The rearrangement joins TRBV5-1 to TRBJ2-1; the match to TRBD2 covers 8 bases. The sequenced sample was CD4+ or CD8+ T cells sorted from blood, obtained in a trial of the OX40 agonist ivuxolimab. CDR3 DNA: TGCGCCAGCAGCCCCAGCGGGGGTACTACCAATGAGCAGTTCTTC. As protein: CASSPSGGTTNEQFF. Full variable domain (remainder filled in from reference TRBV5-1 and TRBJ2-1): KAGVTQTPRYLIKTRGQQVTLSCSPISGHRSVSWYQQTPGQGLQFLFEYFSETQRNKGNFPGRFSGRQFSNSRSEMNVSTLELGDSALYLCASSPSGGTTNEQFFGPGTRLTVL.